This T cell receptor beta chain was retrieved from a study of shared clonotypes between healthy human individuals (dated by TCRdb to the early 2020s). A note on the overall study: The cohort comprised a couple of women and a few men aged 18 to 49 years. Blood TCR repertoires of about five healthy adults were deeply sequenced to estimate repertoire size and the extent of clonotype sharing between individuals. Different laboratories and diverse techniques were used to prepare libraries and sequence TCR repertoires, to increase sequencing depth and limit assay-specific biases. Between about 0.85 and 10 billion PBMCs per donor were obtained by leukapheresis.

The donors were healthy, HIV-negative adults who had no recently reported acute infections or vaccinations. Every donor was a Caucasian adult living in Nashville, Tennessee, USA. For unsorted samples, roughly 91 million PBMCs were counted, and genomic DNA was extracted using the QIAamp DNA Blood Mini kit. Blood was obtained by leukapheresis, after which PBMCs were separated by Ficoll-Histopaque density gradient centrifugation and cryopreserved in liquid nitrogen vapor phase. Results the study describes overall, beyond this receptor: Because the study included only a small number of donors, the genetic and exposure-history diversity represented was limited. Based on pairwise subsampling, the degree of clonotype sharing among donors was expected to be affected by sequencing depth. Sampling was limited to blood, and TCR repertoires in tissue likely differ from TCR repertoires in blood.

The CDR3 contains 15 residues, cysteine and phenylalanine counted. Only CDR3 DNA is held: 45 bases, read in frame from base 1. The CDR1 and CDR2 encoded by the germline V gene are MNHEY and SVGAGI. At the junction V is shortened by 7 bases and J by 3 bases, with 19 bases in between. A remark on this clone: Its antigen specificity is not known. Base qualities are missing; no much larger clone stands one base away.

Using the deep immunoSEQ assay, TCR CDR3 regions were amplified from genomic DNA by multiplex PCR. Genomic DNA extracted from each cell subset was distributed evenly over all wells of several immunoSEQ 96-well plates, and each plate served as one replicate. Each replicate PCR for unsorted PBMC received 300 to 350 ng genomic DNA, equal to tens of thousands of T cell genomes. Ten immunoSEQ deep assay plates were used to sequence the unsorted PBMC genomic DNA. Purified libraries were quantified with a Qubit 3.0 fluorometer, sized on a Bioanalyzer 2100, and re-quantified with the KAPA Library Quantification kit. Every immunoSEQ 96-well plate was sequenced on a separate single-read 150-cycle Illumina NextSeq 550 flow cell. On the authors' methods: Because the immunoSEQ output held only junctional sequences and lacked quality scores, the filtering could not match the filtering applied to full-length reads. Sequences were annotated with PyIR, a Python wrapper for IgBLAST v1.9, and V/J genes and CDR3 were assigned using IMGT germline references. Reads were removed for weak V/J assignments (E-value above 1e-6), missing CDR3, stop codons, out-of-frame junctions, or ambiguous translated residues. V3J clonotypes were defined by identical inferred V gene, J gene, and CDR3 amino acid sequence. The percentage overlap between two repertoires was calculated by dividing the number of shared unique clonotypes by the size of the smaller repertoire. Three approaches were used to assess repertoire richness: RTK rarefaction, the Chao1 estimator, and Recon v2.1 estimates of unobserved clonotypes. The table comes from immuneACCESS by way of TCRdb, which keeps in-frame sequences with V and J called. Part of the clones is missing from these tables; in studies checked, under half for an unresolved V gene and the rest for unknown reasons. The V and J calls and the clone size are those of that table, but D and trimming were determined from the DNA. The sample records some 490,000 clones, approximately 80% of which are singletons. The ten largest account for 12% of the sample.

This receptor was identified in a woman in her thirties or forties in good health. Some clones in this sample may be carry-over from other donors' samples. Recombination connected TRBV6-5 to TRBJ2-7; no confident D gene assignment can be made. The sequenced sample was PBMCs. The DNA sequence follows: TGTGCCAGCACTCCGTCCTACGCGGAAGACTACGAGCAGTACTTC. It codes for CASTPSYAEDYEQYF.